This paragraph reports one TCR beta chain. The target antigen is unknown. This table comes from immunoSEQ multiplex PCR, and its TCRdb copy is limited to in-frame clones, with some not included. Here the sample spans about 57,000 clones, around four fifths being singletons. The data originate from a study of vaccination effects on CD4 cells after COVID-19. Looking at the study overall: After the second dose, samples were taken at median day 72.

CD4+ T cell isolation took place after 10 days of culture. Every participant took two doses of the BNT162b2 or mRNA-1273 vaccine. Neither prior SARS-CoV-2 infection nor positive nucleocapsid antibodies were present in the vaccine recipients. Study observations and caveats: Convalescent patients numbered few in the study; early post-infection timepoints were missing entirely. Whether induced by infection or by vaccine, clones showed marked clonal contraction late after vaccination.

Trimming took off 5 bases at V and 0 bases at J, with 11 bases between the two ends. The germline gives CDR1 SGHVS, CDR2 FQNEAQ. This CDR3 is built from 14 residues. This chain joins TRBV7-8 and TRBJ2-7; D gene unclear. Specimen: CD4+ T cells from PBMCs cultured without peptide, collected after COVID-19 vaccination. The TCR was taken from a human donor who received a COVID-19 vaccine. CDR3 sequence reads: CASSQGRVSYEQYF. In DNA form, the CDR3 reads TGTGCCAGCAGCCAAGGACGAGTCTCCTACGAGCAGTACTTC.